This note documents a single T cell receptor (beta chain) sequence. What it binds is not known. The sample is drawn from a study of T cell responses to AZD1222 COVID-19 vaccine. The CDR3 length is 17 residues. Germline V lookup: CDR1 GTSNPN, CDR2 SVGIG (reference sequence). V was clipped by 8 bases and J by 0 bases, with 24 bases between them. Study results and caveats: Spike-wide coverage was observed for vaccine-associated CD4 TCRs, with dominant responses at 160-218 and 743-854.

Here immunoSEQ multiplex PCR was the method, and the copy in TCRdb shows in-frame clones only, minus some. Of about 120,000 clones listed, 92% are singletons. The sample was peripheral blood, taken 28 days after the second AZD1222 dose. The TCR was taken from an adult who received the AZD1222 COVID-19 vaccine. The chain recombines TRBV30 with TRBJ2-3; D perhaps matches TRBD2 (6 bases). DNA for the CDR3: TGTGCCCTTACGGAACGCGGGGCTAGCCTGAGCACAGATACGCAGTATTTT. Amino acids: CALTERGASLSTDTQYF.